The 4 T cell receptor beta chains below come from one sample, sequenced in a study of regulatory T cells in long-lasting Graves disease. CDR3 regions were amplified by Arm-PCR using iRepertoire HTBI primers to build TCR beta libraries. TCRdb independently ran MiXCR on the multiplex PCR reads; one entry per CDR3 protein. The table shows 400,000 to 500,000 distinct CDR3 sequences, with approximately 16% occurring only once. Sample time point: newly diagnosed GD, antithyroid drugs for less than 3 months. RNA isolated from PBMCs was used to make the TCR library. These data were also filed under a second study, of T cells in Graves' hyperthyroidism and ophthalmopathy.

The specimen was peripheral blood mononuclear cells (PBMCs), collected at new diagnosis, from a patient treated with antithyroid drugs. The receptors were sampled from a young woman with Graves disease.

This clonotype has ten or more counts. The gene calls are TRBV24-1 and TRBJ2-1; TRBD2 matches 14 bases. The CDR3 loop spans 19 amino acids. Germline trimming cut 5 bases from V and 0 bases from J; bases unmatched to any gene: 8. Germline V gene lookup returns CDR1 KGHDR and CDR2 SFDVKD. The CDR3 DNA is TGTGCCACCAGTGGCCTAAGGACTAGCGGGGGGAGCTCCTACAATGAGCAGTTCTTC. This sequence encodes CATSGLRTSGGSSYNEQFF.

This clonotype is large (0.1 to 1%). The genes are TRBV11-2 and TRBJ2-1; no clear D. Germline V gene sequence: CDR1 SGHAT, CDR2 FQNNGV. The CDR3 spans 12 residues. V gave up 2 bases and J gave up 5 bases, with 4 bases separating them. CDR3 in DNA: TGTGCCAGCAGCTTAACCAACAATGAGCAGTTCTTC. Translation gives CASSLTNNEQFF. Supplemented by reference TRBV11-2 and TRBJ2-1, the full variable domain reads EAGVAQSPRYKIIEKRQSVAFWCNPISGHATLYWYQQILGQGPKLLIQFQNNGVVDDSQLPKDRFSAERLKGVDSTLKIQPAKLEDSAVYLCASSLTNNEQFFGPGTRLTVL.

J is TRBJ1-5 and V is TRBV7-9; D is ambiguous. The CDR3 runs 12 residues. Germline assignment: CDR1 SEHNR and CDR2 FQNEAQ (reference sequence). The V gene lost 6 bases and the J gene lost 5 bases, with 8 bases spanning the gap. The CDR3, as DNA: TGTGCCAGCAGTAGGCAGTATCAGCCCCAGCATTTT. Amino acid sequence: CASSRQYQPQHF.

CDR3 in DNA: TGTGCCACCAGCAGAGATATAGGGACAAGGAAGCTGTTTTTT. Its translation: CATSRDIGTRKLFF. The V gene is TRBV15, the J gene TRBJ2-2, with D perhaps matching TRBD1 (6 bases). V lost 0 bases to trimming and J lost 12 bases, with 14 bases between them. This CDR3 contains 14 residues. Germline CDR1 reads LNHNV; CDR2 reads YYDKDF (reference sequence).